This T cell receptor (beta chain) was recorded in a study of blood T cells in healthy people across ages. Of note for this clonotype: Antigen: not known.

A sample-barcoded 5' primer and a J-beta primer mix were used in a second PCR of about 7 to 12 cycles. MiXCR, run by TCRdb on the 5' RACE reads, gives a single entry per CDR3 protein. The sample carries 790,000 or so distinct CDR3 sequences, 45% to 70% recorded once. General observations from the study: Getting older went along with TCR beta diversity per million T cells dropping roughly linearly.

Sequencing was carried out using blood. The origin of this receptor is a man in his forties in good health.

CDR3 nucleotide sequence: TGTGCCAGCAGCCCGGACAGTTCTAGCAATCAGCCCCAGCATTTT. Translated: CASSPDSSSNQPQHF. The V gene is TRBV28, the J gene TRBJ1-5; weak D call: TRBD1 (6 bases). Trimming cost V 6 bases and J 0 bases, with 12 bases left between them. The CDR3 runs to 15 residues. Germline CDR1 MDHEN, CDR2 SYDVKM. Filled out from reference TRBV28 and TRBJ1-5, the complete variable domain reads DVKVTQSSRYLVKRTGEKVFLECVQDMDHENMFWYRQDPGLGLRLIYFSYDVKMKEKGDIPEGYSVSREKKERFSLILESASTNQTSMYLCASSPDSSSNQPQHFGDGTRLSIL.